A single TCR beta chain is shown here with its context. Its specificity is not known. The entry originates in a study of cytomegalovirus exposure and HLA in healthy donors. Overall study findings and caveats: Immune exposure information available was restricted to CMV serostatus. With high specificity and sensitivity, the classifier reportedly diagnosed cytomegalovirus status.

The PCR contained 60 Vbeta and 13 Jbeta primers. The repertoire was sequenced with immunoSEQ multiplex PCR; TCRdb's copy has only in-frame clones and lacks some. Among 200,000 or so clones listed, 65% to 85% were seen once. The CDR3 totals 16 residues. The germline gives CDR1 LGHNA, CDR2 YSLEER. The ends lost 4 bases at V and 2 bases at J; junction bases unmatched: 5. Healthy bone marrow donors made up the donors. The sequence derives from a boy aged 2 to 10 in good health and CMV-seronegative. V is TRBV4-3 and J is TRBJ2-3; 11 bases fit TRBD2. Input material: PBMCs. The CDR3 protein is CASSPTSGVPTDTQYF. For the CDR3, the DNA is TGCGCCAGCAGCCCGACTAGCGGGGTCCCCACAGATACGCAGTATTTT.